The rows below give T cell receptor beta chains drawn from one sample of a study of CD8+CD57+ T cells in acquired aplastic anemia. TCRdb itself ran the reads through MiXCR, one entry per CDR3 protein. Of under 350,000 distinct CDR3 sequences in the sample, 50% to 65% were seen once. Sequenced input: sorted CD4+, CD8+, or CD8+CD57+ T cells (not recorded which) from PBMCs. The receptor set was obtained from a human donor with aplastic anemia. Both conserved end residues are part of each CDR3. Fields, in order: clone size, V gene, J gene, D gene, CDR3 protein, CDR3 DNA. The D gene is left open where the match is weak. Clone sizes are given selectively: once, few, many, or a class where the clone is expanded.

clone_size: NA; v_call: TRBV7-9; j_call: TRBJ2-1; d_call: TRBD2; cdr3_aa: CASSLASGRAVYNEQFF; cdr3_nt: TGTGCCAGCAGCTTAGCCAGCGGGAGGGCCGTCTACAATGAGCAGTTCTTC
clone_size: NA; v_call: TRBV29-1; j_call: TRBJ1-1; d_call: NA; cdr3_aa: CSVSSEAFF; cdr3_nt: TGCAGCGTTTCTTCTGAAGCTTTCTTT
clone_size: many; v_call: TRBV24-1; j_call: TRBJ1-1; d_call: NA; cdr3_aa: CATSDFPGVAFF; cdr3_nt: TGTGCCACCAGTGATTTCCCCGGGGTAGCTTTCTTT
clone_size: NA; v_call: TRBV14; j_call: TRBJ2-2; d_call: NA; cdr3_aa: CASSKRAQRNTGELFF; cdr3_nt: TGTGCCAGCAGTAAAAGAGCCCAGCGGAACACCGGGGAGCTGTTTTTT
clone_size: NA; v_call: TRBV19; j_call: TRBJ1-1; d_call: NA; cdr3_aa: CASSMGAATEAFF; cdr3_nt: TGTGCCAGTAGTATGGGGGCGGCAACTGAAGCTTTCTTT
clone_size: few; v_call: TRBV20-1; j_call: TRBJ2-5; d_call: NA; cdr3_aa: CSALTGLQETQYF; cdr3_nt: TGCAGTGCTCTTACGGGTCTCCAAGAGACCCAGTACTTC
clone_size: NA; v_call: TRBV19; j_call: TRBJ2-3; d_call: NA; cdr3_aa: CASSTDDLGGQYF; cdr3_nt: TGTGCCAGTAGTACCGATGACCTGGGCGGGCAGTATTTT
clone_size: few; v_call: TRBV20-1; j_call: TRBJ1-4; d_call: NA; cdr3_aa: CSALPSATNEKLFF; cdr3_nt: TGCAGTGCTCTACCGTCAGCAACTAATGAAAAACTGTTTTTT
clone_size: NA; v_call: TRBV10-3; j_call: TRBJ1-5; d_call: NA; cdr3_aa: CAISESQGNQPQHF; cdr3_nt: TGTGCCATCAGTGAGTCGCAGGGAAATCAGCCCCAGCATTTT
clone_size: NA; v_call: TRBV12-3/TRBV12-4; j_call: TRBJ2-1; d_call: NA; cdr3_aa: CASSLVGLEAYNEQFF; cdr3_nt: TGTGCCAGCAGTTTAGTCGGTTTGGAAGCCTACAATGAGCAGTTCTTC
clone_size: many; v_call: TRBV5-5; j_call: TRBJ1-6; d_call: NA; cdr3_aa: CASGLGRSSYNSPLHF; cdr3_nt: TGTGCCAGCGGTTTAGGCCGCAGCTCCTATAATTCACCCCTCCACTTT
clone_size: few; v_call: TRBV5-1; j_call: TRBJ2-7; d_call: TRBD1; cdr3_aa: CASRQTGTGSHEQYF; cdr3_nt: TGCGCCAGCAGACAGACCGGGACAGGGTCACACGAGCAGTACTTC
clone_size: NA; v_call: TRBV9; j_call: TRBJ1-1; d_call: NA; cdr3_aa: CASSVTVNTEAFF; cdr3_nt: TGTGCCAGCAGCGTGACGGTGAACACTGAAGCTTTCTTT
clone_size: many; v_call: TRBV29-1; j_call: TRBJ2-3; d_call: NA; cdr3_aa: CSVEQGGEGRSTDTQYF; cdr3_nt: TGCAGCGTTGAACAGGGGGGAGAGGGACGGAGCACAGATACGCAGTATTTT
clone_size: NA; v_call: TRBV10-3; j_call: TRBJ2-7; d_call: TRBD2; cdr3_aa: CAIREIAGGDEQYF; cdr3_nt: TGTGCCATCAGAGAGATAGCGGGAGGGGACGAGCAGTACTTC
clone_size: many; v_call: TRBV3-1; j_call: TRBJ2-1; d_call: NA; cdr3_aa: CASSQDRTTRKQFF; cdr3_nt: TGTGCCAGCAGCCAAGATCGGACAACTCGAAAGCAGTTCTTC
clone_size: NA; v_call: TRBV20-1; j_call: TRBJ1-2; d_call: TRBD1; cdr3_aa: CSAREITRTGDGYTF; cdr3_nt: TGCAGTGCTAGAGAAATAACACGGACAGGGGATGGCTACACCTTC
clone_size: NA; v_call: TRBV9; j_call: TRBJ2-3; d_call: TRBD2; cdr3_aa: CASSLSTGLGTDTQYF; cdr3_nt: TGTGCCAGCAGCCTAAGCACGGGACTAGGGACGGATACGCAGTATTTT
clone_size: NA; v_call: TRBV5-1; j_call: TRBJ2-5; d_call: NA; cdr3_aa: CASSEGAGNQPQYF; cdr3_nt: TGCGCCAGCAGCGAGGGGGCGGGGAATCAGCCCCAGTACTTC
clone_size: many; v_call: TRBV6-1; j_call: TRBJ2-3; d_call: NA; cdr3_aa: CASSDSTDTQYF; cdr3_nt: TGTGCCAGCAGTGACAGCACAGATACGCAGTATTTT
clone_size: NA; v_call: TRBV6-5; j_call: TRBJ1-6; d_call: NA; cdr3_aa: CASSQGPSGGSPLHF; cdr3_nt: TGTGCCAGCAGCCAGGGGCCGTCGGGTGGTTCACCCCTCCACTTT
clone_size: NA; v_call: TRBV15; j_call: TRBJ1-6; d_call: TRBD1; cdr3_aa: CATSRDGTGESPLHF; cdr3_nt: TGTGCCACCAGCAGAGATGGGACAGGGGAATCACCCCTCCACTTT
clone_size: few; v_call: TRBV7-3; j_call: TRBJ2-1; d_call: TRBD2; cdr3_aa: CASSTNLAAQYNEQFF; cdr3_nt: TGTGCCAGCAGCACAAACCTAGCGGCACAATACAATGAGCAGTTCTTC
clone_size: NA; v_call: TRBV29-1; j_call: TRBJ2-5; d_call: TRBD1; cdr3_aa: CSAADRGQETQYF; cdr3_nt: TGCAGTGCCGCTGACAGGGGGCAAGAGACCCAGTACTTC
clone_size: NA; v_call: TRBV9; j_call: TRBJ2-7; d_call: TRBD1; cdr3_aa: CASSSGQGRF; cdr3_nt: TGTGCCAGCAGCTCAGGACAGGGGAGGTTC
clone_size: NA; v_call: TRBV24-1; j_call: TRBJ2-2; d_call: NA; cdr3_aa: CATSDIGNTGELFF; cdr3_nt: TGTGCCACCAGTGACATTGGGAACACCGGGGAGCTGTTTTTT
clone_size: NA; v_call: TRBV10-3; j_call: TRBJ2-3; d_call: TRBD2; cdr3_aa: CAISDGLAGVGTDTQYF; cdr3_nt: TGTGCCATCAGTGACGGACTAGCGGGAGTTGGCACAGATACGCAGTATTTT
clone_size: few; v_call: TRBV20-1; j_call: TRBJ2-5; d_call: NA; cdr3_aa: CSARAGSPRETQYF; cdr3_nt: TGCAGTGCTAGAGCGGGGAGCCCCCGGGAGACCCAGTACTTC
clone_size: NA; v_call: TRBV10-3; j_call: TRBJ2-7; d_call: NA; cdr3_aa: CATSVSGGPYEQYF; cdr3_nt: TGTGCCACCAGTGTATCCGGGGGCCCCTACGAGCAGTACTTC
clone_size: once; v_call: TRBV15; j_call: TRBJ1-2; d_call: NA; cdr3_aa: CATSSLSDGVTGGYTF; cdr3_nt: TGTGCCACCAGCAGCTTAAGTGACGGAGTGACTGGAGGCTACACCTTC
clone_size: NA; v_call: TRBV7-9; j_call: TRBJ1-2; d_call: NA; cdr3_aa: CASSPQENYGYTF; cdr3_nt: TGTGCCAGCAGCCCACAGGAGAACTATGGCTACACCTTC
clone_size: NA; v_call: TRBV4-3; j_call: TRBJ2-7; d_call: TRBD2; cdr3_aa: CASSPEGGSSYEQYF; cdr3_nt: TGCGCCAGCAGCCCAGAGGGAGGGAGCTCCTACGAGCAGTACTTC
clone_size: many; v_call: TRBV12-3/TRBV12-4; j_call: TRBJ2-3; d_call: TRBD1; cdr3_aa: CASRMGQGEGDTQYF; cdr3_nt: TGTGCCAGCAGGATGGGACAGGGGGAAGGAGATACGCAGTATTTT
clone_size: NA; v_call: TRBV6-5; j_call: TRBJ1-2; d_call: NA; cdr3_aa: CASSLGSYMDGYTF; cdr3_nt: TGTGCCAGCTCCCTGGGGAGCTATATGGATGGCTACACCTTC
clone_size: NA; v_call: TRBV5-1; j_call: TRBJ2-1; d_call: TRBD2; cdr3_aa: CASSRTSGSKDEQFF; cdr3_nt: TGCGCCAGCAGTCGGACTAGCGGGAGTAAGGATGAGCAGTTCTTC
clone_size: NA; v_call: TRBV14; j_call: TRBJ1-2; d_call: NA; cdr3_aa: CASSQTGNYGYTF; cdr3_nt: TGTGCCAGCAGCCAAACAGGAAACTATGGCTACACCTTC
clone_size: NA; v_call: TRBV12-3/TRBV12-4; j_call: TRBJ2-5; d_call: NA; cdr3_aa: CASRIRETQYF; cdr3_nt: TGTGCCAGCAGGATCAGGGAGACCCAGTACTTC
clone_size: NA; v_call: TRBV2; j_call: TRBJ2-1; d_call: NA; cdr3_aa: CASNEEYNEQFF; cdr3_nt: TGTGCCAGCAATGAAGAATACAATGAGCAGTTCTTC
clone_size: NA; v_call: TRBV19; j_call: TRBJ1-2; d_call: TRBD1; cdr3_aa: CASSIGTGVGYGYTF; cdr3_nt: TGTGCCAGTAGTATAGGGACAGGGGTTGGCTATGGCTACACCTTC
clone_size: NA; v_call: TRBV12-3/TRBV12-4; j_call: TRBJ2-2; d_call: NA; cdr3_aa: CASRVGELFF; cdr3_nt: TGTGCCAGCAGAGTCGGGGAGCTGTTTTTT
clone_size: NA; v_call: TRBV24-1; j_call: TRBJ2-1; d_call: TRBD2; cdr3_aa: CATGRGGYNEQFF; cdr3_nt: TGTGCCACCGGGAGGGGAGGCTACAATGAGCAGTTCTTC
clone_size: NA; v_call: TRBV20-1; j_call: TRBJ2-7; d_call: TRBD1; cdr3_aa: CSAPTGTGGREQYF; cdr3_nt: TGCAGTGCTCCGACCGGGACAGGGGGCCGCGAGCAGTACTTC
clone_size: many; v_call: TRBV19; j_call: TRBJ1-2; d_call: TRBD1; cdr3_aa: CASTNPGQGVHGYTF; cdr3_nt: TGTGCCAGTACTAACCCCGGACAGGGAGTCCATGGCTACACCTTC
clone_size: NA; v_call: TRBV11-3; j_call: TRBJ2-3; d_call: NA; cdr3_aa: CASSLLGRAGGRQVYTDTQYF; cdr3_nt: TGTGCCAGCAGCTTATTAGGGAGGGCAGGGGGGCGCCAGGTGTACACAGATACGCAGTATTTT
clone_size: NA; v_call: TRBV19; j_call: TRBJ1-1; d_call: NA; cdr3_aa: CASSMARGNTGAFF; cdr3_nt: TGTGCCAGTAGTATGGCCAGGGGCAACACTGGAGCTTTCTTT
clone_size: NA; v_call: TRBV7-9; j_call: TRBJ2-7; d_call: NA; cdr3_aa: CASSLGTTEQYF; cdr3_nt: TGTGCCAGCAGCTTAGGGACAACCGAGCAGTACTTC
clone_size: many; v_call: TRBV10-3; j_call: TRBJ1-3; d_call: NA; cdr3_aa: CAMAGPGNTIYF; cdr3_nt: TGTGCCATGGCAGGGCCGGGAAACACCATATATTTT
clone_size: NA; v_call: TRBV25-1; j_call: TRBJ2-1; d_call: NA; cdr3_aa: CAVLTVYNEQFF; cdr3_nt: TGTGCCGTATTGACAGTTTACAATGAGCAGTTCTTC
clone_size: NA; v_call: TRBV7-9; j_call: TRBJ1-5; d_call: NA; cdr3_aa: CASSLEGNQETQHF; cdr3_nt: TGTGCCAGCAGCTTAGAGGGCAACCAAGAGACCCAGCATTTT
clone_size: NA; v_call: TRBV2; j_call: TRBJ2-2; d_call: NA; cdr3_aa: CASRNGQYTGELFF; cdr3_nt: TGTGCCAGCAGGAATGGCCAGTACACCGGGGAGCTGTTTTTT
clone_size: NA; v_call: TRBV20-1; j_call: TRBJ1-6; d_call: NA; cdr3_aa: CSAHRAGNSPLHF; cdr3_nt: TGCAGTGCCCACAGGGCGGGGAATTCACCCCTCCACTTT
clone_size: many; v_call: TRBV9; j_call: TRBJ2-7; d_call: TRBD1; cdr3_aa: CASSVAGGPEGQTMYF; cdr3_nt: TGTGCCAGCAGCGTAGCAGGGGGTCCTGAAGGACAGACCATGTACTTC
clone_size: NA; v_call: TRBV19; j_call: TRBJ2-3; d_call: TRBD2; cdr3_aa: CASSRTTSGGYNEQYF; cdr3_nt: TGTGCCAGTAGTCGTACGACTAGCGGTGGGTACAATGAGCAGTATTTT
clone_size: NA; v_call: TRBV2; j_call: TRBJ2-4; d_call: NA; cdr3_aa: CAQPWRREAKNIQYF; cdr3_nt: TGTGCCCAGCCGTGGAGGCGGGAAGCCAAAAACATTCAGTACTTC